This is a list of T cell receptor beta chains from one sample in a study of shared clonotypes between healthy human individuals. Measured with immunoSEQ multiplex PCR; TCRdb has only the in-frame clones, and not every one. The sample has roughly 1,600,000 clones, 98% to 99% seen once. The specimen sequenced was naive CD4+ T cells sorted from blood. These receptors were obtained from a young man in good health. Each CDR3 is given with its conserved first and last residue. A D gene is named only where the DNA matches it firmly. Size is stated for part of the rows, as once, few or many counts, or as a class when the clone is expanded.

TRBD2	-	TRBV11-2	TRBJ2-7	CASSPLGGMTEEQYF	TGTGCCAGCAGCCCCTTGGGAGGGATGACAGAGGAGCAGTACTTC
-	-	TRBV4-3	TRBJ2-5	CASSQGPQETQYF	TGCGCCAGCAGCCAAGGTCCTCAAGAGACCCAGTACTTC
-	once	TRBV6-1	TRBJ2-2	CASSALDPEVTGELFF	TGTGCCAGCAGTGCACTGGACCCTGAAGTCACCGGGGAGCTGTTTTTT
TRBD1	-	TRBV5-1	TRBJ2-4	CASSRWGQGENIQYF	TGCGCCAGCAGCAGGTGGGGACAGGGTGAAAACATTCAGTACTTC
TRBD1	-	TRBV5-1	TRBJ2-7	CASSHGQGAFEQYF	TGCGCCAGCAGCCACGGACAGGGGGCGTTCGAGCAGTACTTC
-	-	TRBV23-1	TRBJ2-7	CASSHGGRTYEQYF	TGCGCCAGCAGTCATGGGGGTAGGACCTACGAGCAGTACTTC
TRBD1	-	TRBV5-4	TRBJ2-5	CASSLTGTGRETQYF	TGTGCCAGCAGCCTAACCGGGACAGGGAGGGAGACCCAGTACTTC
-	-	TRBV28	TRBJ1-3	CASSDTDKKTGNTIYF	TGTGCCAGCAGTGATACTGACAAGAAGACTGGAAACACCATATATTTT
TRBD1	-	TRBV28	TRBJ2-1	CASRAQGARNEQFF	TGTGCCAGCAGAGCTCAGGGGGCTCGCAATGAGCAGTTCTTC
-	-	TRBV15	TRBJ1-5	CATSRPSPEAQHF	TGTGCCACCAGCCGTCCATCCCCCGAAGCCCAGCATTTT
-	-	TRBV14	TRBJ2-3	CASSLPAAADTQYF	TGTGCCAGCAGCCTCCCGGCTGCCGCAGATACGCAGTATTTT
TRBD1	once	TRBV11-2	TRBJ1-2	CASSQGQGRYGYTF	TGTGCCAGCAGCCAAGGACAGGGCCGCTATGGCTACACCTTC
-	-	TRBV2	TRBJ2-7	CASSESGKLYF	TGTGCCAGCAGTGAATCAGGGAAATTGTACTTC
-	-	TRBV18	TRBJ2-3	CASSPGAGDTQYF	TGTGCCAGCTCACCAGGGGCGGGGGATACGCAGTATTTT
-	-	TRBV5-4	TRBJ1-2	CASSLKGIAYGYTF	TGTGCCAGCAGCTTAAAAGGGATCGCCTATGGCTACACCTTC
TRBD1	-	TRBV28	TRBJ2-7	CASRYPGQGPYEQYF	TGTGCCAGCAGATATCCCGGACAGGGTCCCTACGAGCAGTACTTC
TRBD1	-	TRBV5-6	TRBJ1-5	CASSQTQGPASNQPQHF	TGTGCCAGCAGCCAGACACAGGGGCCAGCGAGCAATCAGCCCCAGCATTTT
TRBD2	-	TRBV9	TRBJ2-1	CASAKREGYNEQFF	TGTGCCAGCGCAAAGCGGGAGGGCTACAATGAGCAGTTCTTC
-	-	TRBV28	TRBJ1-4	CASSNSEKLFF	TGTGCCAGCAGCAACAGTGAAAAACTGTTTTTT
-	-	TRBV5-1	TRBJ2-2	CASSRDIAGELFF	TGCGCCAGCAGCAGGGACATCGCCGGGGAGCTGTTTTTT
TRBD1	-	TRBV7-8	TRBJ2-3	CASSLGRDRVLDTQYF	TGTGCCAGCAGCTTAGGCCGGGACAGGGTTCTGGATACGCAGTATTTT
-	once	TRBV11-2	TRBJ2-3	CASSFPIRQARTDTQYF	TGTGCCAGCAGCTTCCCTATCAGGCAGGCGCGTACAGATACGCAGTATTTT
-	-	TRBV6-6	TRBJ1-3	CASSYPGLSGNTIYF	TGTGCCAGCAGTTACCCGGGACTTTCTGGAAACACCATATATTTT
TRBD1	-	TRBV5-1	TRBJ2-3	CASSLGGQGVTDTQYF	TGCGCCAGCAGCTTGGGTGGACAGGGGGTAACAGATACGCAGTATTTT
-	-	TRBV4-1	TRBJ1-4	CASTSNSGRIDRLFF	TGCGCCAGCACCTCGAATTCCGGGAGGATCGACCGACTGTTTTTT
-	-	TRBV7-9	TRBJ2-6	CASSLFADPGANVLTF	TGTGCCAGCAGCTTATTTGCAGATCCTGGGGCCAACGTCCTGACTTTC
-	-	TRBV6-1	TRBJ1-1	CASSEVWMGTEAFF	TGTGCCAGCAGTGAGGTCTGGATGGGAACTGAAGCTTTCTTT